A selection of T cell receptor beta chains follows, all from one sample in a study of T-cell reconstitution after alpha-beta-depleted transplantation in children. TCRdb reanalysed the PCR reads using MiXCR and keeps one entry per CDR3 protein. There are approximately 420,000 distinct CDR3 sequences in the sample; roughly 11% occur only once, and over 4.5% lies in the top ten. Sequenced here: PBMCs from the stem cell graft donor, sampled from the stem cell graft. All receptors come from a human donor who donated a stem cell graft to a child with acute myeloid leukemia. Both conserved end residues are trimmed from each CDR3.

cdr3_aa: ASRKDNQETQY
j_call: TRBJ2-5
v_call: TRBV12-3/TRBV12-4

cdr3_aa: ASRPGAENTGELF
j_call: TRBJ2-2
v_call: TRBV12-3/TRBV12-4

cdr3_aa: SAPRQGGTEAF
j_call: TRBJ1-1
v_call: TRBV20-1

cdr3_aa: ASSLVVAGSSYNSPLH
j_call: TRBJ1-6
v_call: TRBV5-5

cdr3_aa: ASSFLQGDGYT
j_call: TRBJ1-2
v_call: TRBV7-2

cdr3_aa: ATSDFRGRGAGGETQY
j_call: TRBJ2-5
v_call: TRBV24-1

cdr3_aa: SVEGTRRTGELF
j_call: TRBJ2-2
v_call: TRBV29-1

cdr3_aa: SVLTDSHQPQH
j_call: TRBJ1-5
v_call: TRBV29-1

cdr3_aa: ASSQEWLIGGELF
j_call: TRBJ2-2
v_call: TRBV4-3

cdr3_aa: SARSVASAYPDNEQF
j_call: TRBJ2-1
v_call: TRBV20-1

cdr3_aa: ASSAEEGRFDQPQH
j_call: TRBJ1-5
v_call: TRBV9

cdr3_aa: ASSYQGRFRTGELF
j_call: TRBJ2-2
v_call: TRBV6-5

cdr3_aa: ASSLIPNEKLF
j_call: TRBJ1-4
v_call: TRBV12-3/TRBV12-4

cdr3_aa: ASRPGSGGTSGELF
j_call: TRBJ2-2
v_call: TRBV7-9

cdr3_aa: ASSLSGLAGVTGELF
j_call: TRBJ2-2
v_call: TRBV5-5

cdr3_aa: ASSVGGTSGGAGEQF
j_call: TRBJ2-1
v_call: TRBV9

cdr3_aa: ASSRGGGTNNEQF
j_call: TRBJ2-1
v_call: TRBV5-1

cdr3_aa: ASSLKLNEQF
j_call: TRBJ2-1
v_call: TRBV5-1

cdr3_aa: ANSSGQGTYNEQF
j_call: TRBJ2-1
v_call: TRBV5-1

cdr3_aa: ASSVEGDLSNEQF
j_call: TRBJ2-1
v_call: TRBV9

cdr3_aa: ASSPYKGAPSGGSSYEQY
j_call: TRBJ2-7
v_call: TRBV7-8

cdr3_aa: ASSPGGQGTDTQY
j_call: TRBJ2-3
v_call: TRBV12-3/TRBV12-4

cdr3_aa: ASSYPQASGNTIY
j_call: TRBJ1-3
v_call: TRBV6-2/TRBV6-3

cdr3_aa: AIRGTEQAPS
j_call: TRBJ2-7
v_call: TRBV10-3

cdr3_aa: ASSPRTGGLSSGANVLT
j_call: TRBJ2-6
v_call: TRBV11-2

cdr3_aa: SATRDLDNEQF
j_call: TRBJ2-1
v_call: TRBV20-1

cdr3_aa: ASRRGGGNEQF
j_call: TRBJ2-1
v_call: TRBV7-9

cdr3_aa: ASSPAADSQETQY
j_call: TRBJ2-5
v_call: TRBV5-1

cdr3_aa: ASRTRDSANSGNTIY
j_call: TRBJ1-3
v_call: TRBV19

cdr3_aa: SAIRGLGHYEQY
j_call: TRBJ2-7
v_call: TRBV20-1

cdr3_aa: ATGNYEKLF
j_call: TRBJ1-4
v_call: TRBV15

cdr3_aa: ASSSLVASTDTQY
j_call: TRBJ2-3
v_call: TRBV7-9

cdr3_aa: ASSPGESGNTIY
j_call: TRBJ1-3
v_call: TRBV18

cdr3_aa: ASSEAAPGTGELF
j_call: TRBJ2-2
v_call: TRBV10-1

cdr3_aa: ASSLGVSGNQPQH
j_call: TRBJ1-5
v_call: TRBV5-1

cdr3_aa: ASSGVSYNSPLH
j_call: TRBJ1-6
v_call: TRBV27

cdr3_aa: ASSARHGTEAF
j_call: TRBJ1-1
v_call: TRBV12-3/TRBV12-4

cdr3_aa: ASSSGQGTYGYT
j_call: TRBJ1-2
v_call: TRBV28

cdr3_aa: ASSGLAAGPNTEAF
j_call: TRBJ1-1
v_call: TRBV25-1

cdr3_aa: ASSWNTGELF
j_call: TRBJ2-2
v_call: TRBV5-5

cdr3_aa: ASSLVAADTQY
j_call: TRBJ2-3
v_call: TRBV28

cdr3_aa: ASSPSVGDQETQY
j_call: TRBJ2-5
v_call: TRBV3-1

cdr3_aa: ASSWDRGPGELF
j_call: TRBJ2-2
v_call: TRBV6-1

cdr3_aa: ASSVTLEGNEQF
j_call: TRBJ2-1
v_call: TRBV25-1

cdr3_aa: ASSLGAATNEKLF
j_call: TRBJ1-4
v_call: TRBV12-3/TRBV12-4

cdr3_aa: ASLQGTGDYGYT
j_call: TRBJ1-2
v_call: TRBV25-1

cdr3_aa: ASSLALRDTQY
j_call: TRBJ2-3
v_call: TRBV5-1

cdr3_aa: ASSVPTSGHNEQF
j_call: TRBJ2-1
v_call: TRBV6-1

cdr3_aa: SVLTGGIDEQF
j_call: TRBJ2-1
v_call: TRBV29-1

cdr3_aa: ASSPRRTPSGGAPDTQY
j_call: TRBJ2-3
v_call: TRBV12-3/TRBV12-4

cdr3_aa: ASRGTGREHYGYT
j_call: TRBJ1-2
v_call: TRBV12-3/TRBV12-4